The 24 T cell receptor beta chains given below trace back to one sample, sequenced in a study of shared clonotypes between healthy human individuals. The table came from immunoSEQ multiplex PCR; TCRdb's copy has only in-frame clones and leaves some out. Here the sample spans over 950,000 clones, approximately 80% being singletons. The sample comprised memory CD4+ T cells from PBMCs. The subset here: CD45RA-negative fraction. The receptor set was obtained from a man aged 18 to 29 in good health. Some clones in this sample may be carry-over from other donors' samples.

This rearrangement joins TRBV5-6 to TRBJ1-2; possibly TRBD1 for D (5 bases). Germline CDR1 and CDR2: SGHDT and YYEEEE. The CDR3 length is 17 residues. V was trimmed by 3 bases and J by 5 bases, leaving 23 bases between them. CDR3 in DNA: TGTGCCAGCAGCTCCGCCGGGGCATCCAGGGTCGGGTATGGCTACACCTTC. It is translated as CASSSAGASRVGYGYTF. The variable domain in full, with the rest retrieved from reference TRBV5-6 and TRBJ1-2, is DAGVTQSPTHLIKTRGQQVTLRCSPKSGHDTVSWYQQALGQGPQFIFQYYEEEERQRGNFPDRFSGHQFPNYSSELNVNALLLGDSALYLCASSSAGASRVGYGYTFGSGTRLTVV.

The V gene is TRBV10-1, the J gene TRBJ2-1; 10 nucleotides line up with TRBD2. Trimming removed 6 bases from V and 0 bases from J; junction bases left unmatched: 8. The germline gives CDR1 WNHNN, CDR2 SYGVQD (reference sequence). The CDR3 has 17 amino acids. The CDR3 here is CASRPTAGGNSYNEQFF. DNA of the CDR3: TGCGCCAGCAGACCCACAGCGGGAGGGAACTCCTACAATGAGCAGTTCTTC.

The CDR3 DNA reads TGTGCCAGCAGCGTAGGGGTGGGAAGGGACACCGGGGAGCTGTTTTTT. Translated: CASSVGVGRDTGELFF. The V call is TRBV9, the J call TRBJ2-2, with D unresolved. The germline gives CDR1 SGDLS, CDR2 YYNGEE. The CDR3 covers 16 residues. V lost 0 bases and J 3 bases, leaving 12 bases between the germline ends.

This clone was seen only once. The gene calls are TRBV29-1 and TRBJ2-7, with 15 bases fitting TRBD2. Germline assignment: CDR1 SQVTM and CDR2 ANQGSEA. V shed 4 bases and J 11 bases; nucleotides not matched to a gene: 6. The CDR3 runs to 13 residues. CDR3 DNA: TGCAGCGTTGGGCGGACTAGCGGGAGGGCCGAGTACTTC. Translation: CSVGRTSGRAEYF.

This clone was picked up one time. The chain links TRBV25-1 to TRBJ1-6, with a tentative D call TRBD1 (5 bases). V lost 4 bases and J 4 bases, leaving 8 bases between the germline ends. The germline V gene has CDR1 MGHDK and CDR2 SYGVNS. This CDR3 has 14 residues. CDR3 DNA sequence: TGTGCCAGCAGTGGAGGGGTTTATAATTCACCCCTCCACTTT. Translating it yields CASSGGVYNSPLHF.

The gene calls are TRBV7-9 and TRBJ2-7, with D possibly being TRBD1 (6 bases). V dropped 2 bases and J dropped 12 bases, with 17 bases sitting between them. CDR3 length equals 13 residues. Germline loops: CDR1 SEHNR, CDR2 FQNEAQ (reference sequence). CDR3 residues: CASSLLEGDRPYF. The CDR3 DNA follows: TGTGCCAGCAGCTTATTAGAGGGTGACAGGCCGTACTTC.

The chain uses TRBV10-3 and TRBJ2-7; 8 positions agree with TRBD2. V shed 3 bases, J shed 0 bases, and the junction held 7 bases outside the gene matches. Germline lookup yields CDR1 ENHRY and CDR2 SYGVKD. The CDR3 loop spans 16 amino acids. The CDR3 DNA follows: TGTGCCATCAGTGATACGACTAGCGACTTCTCCTACGAGCAGTACTTC. It translates to CAISDTTSDFSYEQYF.

J is TRBJ2-6 and V is TRBV7-6, with a tentative D call TRBD2 (5 bases). V was cut by 5 bases and J by 3 bases, with 20 bases left in between. The germline V gene has CDR1 SGHVS and CDR2 FNYEAQ. The CDR3 consists of 18 residues. CDR3 nucleotide sequence: TGTGCCAGCAGCCGCCTCGCGAGCGGATCCGATGGGGCCAACGTCCTGACTTTC. Amino acid sequence: CASSRLASGSDGANVLTF.

The chain couples TRBV10-3 to TRBJ1-3; unclear D gene. With 7 bases removed from V and 1 base from J, the gap between germline ends came to 8 bases. Per the germline V gene, CDR1 is ENHRY and CDR2 is SYGVKD. This CDR3 spans 13 amino acids. As DNA, the CDR3 is TGTGCCATCAACGACGGGTCTGGAAACACCATATATTTT. It encodes CAINDGSGNTIYF.

As regards this clone: It may be a read error: a sequence one base away is much more abundant. The sample holds other DNA sequences that translate to the same CDR3. The V and J genes are TRBV2 and TRBJ2-3; D not resolved. Looked up from germline, CDR1 is SNHLY and CDR2 is FYNNEI. Trimming took 0 bases from V and 6 from J, leaving 4 bases between them. The CDR3 has 12 residues. CDR3 sequence: CASSEAGDTQYF. The CDR3 DNA sequence: TGTGCCAGCAGTGAAGCAGGGGATACGCAGTATTTT.

This clone was detected only once. This chain uses TRBV6-6 with TRBJ2-7, with D uncertain. Near its end, the DNA agrees better with TRBJ2-5, so the J call may be wrong. The CDR3 runs to 15 residues. From germline, CDR1 is MNHNY and CDR2 SVGAGI (reference sequence). The CDR3 region has the DNA TGTGCCAGCAGCGCAATCCGGACCCTCGCGGAGACCCAGTACTTC. As protein: CASSAIRTLAETQYF.

V gene TRBV4-3 combines with J gene TRBJ1-2; 7 nucleotides agree with TRBD1. V trimming: 5 bases; J trimming: 4 bases; junction bases outside the gene matches: 7. CDR1 and CDR2 (germline): LGHNA, YSLEER. This CDR3 has 14 amino acids. The CDR3 DNA is TGCGCCAGCAGCACTCGACAGGGAAGCTATGGCTACACCTTC. It codes for CASSTRQGSYGYTF.

This chain joins TRBV19 and TRBJ1-5; possible D gene TRBD1, 5 bases. The CDR3 contains 13 residues. V was pared by 4 bases and J by 3 bases, with 7 bases between. Germline V lookup: CDR1 LNHDA, CDR2 SQIVND (reference sequence). Written as DNA, the CDR3 is TGTGCCAGTAGTAGACAGATCAATCAGCCCCAGCATTTT. This gives the protein CASSRQINQPQHF.

This clone was observed a few times. The chain has TRBV11-2 and TRBJ2-7; D may match TRBD1 or TRBD2 (5 bases each). This CDR3 is 14 amino acids long. V lost 8 bases to trimming and J lost 4 bases, with 18 bases between them. Germline CDR1 is SGHAT and CDR2 is FQNNGV. The CDR3: CASGAGEPPYEQYF. As DNA, the CDR3 is TGTGCCAGCGGGGCGGGTGAGCCCCCGTACGAGCAGTACTTC.

The genes are TRBV7-3 and TRBJ2-2, with a tentative D call TRBD1 (6 bases). V was cut by 1 base and J by 3 bases, with 9 bases left in between. The CDR3 is 15 residues long. Germline V lookup: CDR1 SGHTA, CDR2 FQGTGA. The CDR3 reads CASSLMGADTGELFF. In DNA, the CDR3 is TGTGCCAGCAGCTTAATGGGGGCTGACACCGGGGAGCTGTTTTTT.

V usage is TRBV5-1 and J usage is TRBJ1-1; D is unresolved. The germline V gene has CDR1 SGHRS and CDR2 YFSETQ. The V gene lost 4 bases and the J gene lost 3 bases, with 10 bases spanning the gap. The CDR3 loop spans 13 amino acids. In DNA, the CDR3 is TGCGCCAGCAGCACTAGGATGGACACTGAAGCTTTCTTT. Translating gives CASSTRMDTEAFF.

This clone occurred once. This chain uses TRBV27 with TRBJ2-7; 9 bases fit TRBD1. After removal of 6 bases from V and 2 bases from J, the junction contained 2 bases not matched to a gene. This CDR3 comprises 13 residues. The germline gives CDR1 MNHEY, CDR2 SMNVEV (reference sequence). This CDR3 is CASRRTGAYEQYF. CDR3 coding DNA: TGTGCCAGCAGACGGACAGGGGCCTACGAGCAGTACTTC.

The chain joins TRBV5-5 to TRBJ2-7; TRBD1 might be the D (5 bases). Trimming stripped 2 bases from V and 6 bases from J, with 6 bases between. The germline V gene has CDR1 SGHKS and CDR2 YYEKEE (reference sequence). The CDR3 totals 11 residues. The CDR3 DNA reads TGTGCCAGCAGCTTTGGGGCCGAGCAGTACTTC. Translating gives CASSFGAEQYF. Drawing the rest from reference TRBV5-5 and TRBJ2-7, the complete variable domain is DAGVTQSPTHLIKTRGQQVTLRCSPISGHKSVSWYQQVLGQGPQFIFQYYEKEERGRGNFPDRFSARQFPNYSSELNVNALLLGDSALYLCASSFGAEQYFGPGTRLTVT.

V usage is TRBV10-3 and J usage is TRBJ2-5; a weak D match, TRBD2 (5 bases). Germline CDR1 and CDR2: ENHRY and SYGVKD. The CDR3 length is 15 residues. Trimming took off 3 bases at V and 5 bases at J, with 16 bases between the two ends. CDR3 sequence reads: CAISDLTRAGETQYF. The CDR3 DNA follows: TGTGCCATCAGTGATTTAACGAGGGCCGGGGAGACCCAGTACTTC.

This clone occurred a few times. The J gene is TRBJ2-7, the V gene TRBV2; no clear D gene. Germline lookup yields CDR1 SNHLY and CDR2 FYNNEI. V was trimmed by 0 bases and J by 2 bases, leaving 11 bases between them. This CDR3 is 15 amino acids long. CDR3 bases: TGTGCCAGCAGTGAAGCCAGTCAGACCCCCTACGAGCAGTACTTC. Its protein product is CASSEASQTPYEQYF.

The V call is TRBV9, the J call TRBJ1-2; the match to TRBD1 covers 7 bases. CDR3 length: 13 amino acids. The J segment lost 6 bases and the V segment lost 1 base, leaving 3 bases of the junction unmatched. Germline V gene lookup returns CDR1 SGDLS and CDR2 YYNGEE. The CDR3 DNA reads TGTGCCAGCAGCGTACGGACAGGCGATGGCTACACCTTC. This codes for CASSVRTGDGYTF. Supplemented by reference TRBV9 and TRBJ1-2, the full variable domain reads DSGVTQTPKHLITATGQRVTLRCSPRSGDLSVYWYQQSLDQGLQFLIQYYNGEERAKGNILERFSAQQFPDLHSELNLSSLELGDSALYFCASSVRTGDGYTFGSGTRLTVV.

This clone was counted at least ten times. The chain has TRBV15 and TRBJ1-2; D may be TRBD1 (5 bases). This CDR3 comprises 13 residues. Looked up from germline, CDR1 is LNHNV and CDR2 is YYDKDF (reference sequence). V was pared by 0 bases and J by 8 bases, with 10 bases between. CDR3 DNA sequence: TGTGCCACCAGCAGAGATGAAGGGGAGGGCTACACCTTC. This encodes CATSRDEGEGYTF.

For the CDR3, the DNA is TGCGCCAGCAGTGAGACGCCAGCTCACCCTTATGGCTACACCTTC. It yields the protein CASSETPAHPYGYTF. The chain links TRBV10-1 to TRBJ1-2; D uncertain. Germline V lookup: CDR1 WNHNN, CDR2 SYGVQD (reference sequence). Trimming left V 2 bases short and J 5 bases short, with 15 bases between. The CDR3 sequence is 15 residues long.

The sample holds many counts of this clone. This chain connects TRBV11-2 to TRBJ2-5, with D possibly TRBD1 on 6 matching bases. Between the trimmed V and J ends, which lost 2 bases and 5 bases, there was a span of 9 bases. Germline assignment: CDR1 SGHAT and CDR2 FQNNGV. The CDR3 contains 13 residues. CDR3 coding DNA: TGTGCCAGCAGCTTAATTCAGGGGGAGACCCAGTACTTC. Its translation is CASSLIQGETQYF.